The rows below give T cell receptor beta chains drawn from one sample of a study of cytomegalovirus exposure and HLA in healthy donors. Clones were read by immunoSEQ multiplex PCR, and TCRdb kept only the in-frame ones, dropping some. The sample holds approximately 190,000 clones, 78% seen once. The specimen sequenced was PBMCs. These receptors were taken from a woman aged 30 to 39 in good health and CMV-seropositive. Both conserved end residues are part of each CDR3. A D gene is named only where the DNA matches it firmly. Size is stated for part of the rows, as once, few or many counts, or as a class when the clone is expanded.

j_gene | abundance | v_gene | d_gene | CDR3nt | CDR3aa
TRBJ2-1 | once | TRBV14 | TRBD2 | TGTGCCAGCAGCCAAAAGGACCCCAGGCTGACTAGCGGGAGGTACTACAATGAGCAGTTCTTC | CASSQKDPRLTSGRYYNEQFF
TRBJ1-5 | - | TRBV4-3 | TRBD1 | TGCGCCAGCAGCCAAGGGACAGGATTGAATCAGCCCCAGCATTTT | CASSQGTGLNQPQHF
TRBJ2-3 | - | TRBV11-3 | - | TGTGCCAGCAGGGGGGGACCAGGAGATACGCAGTATTTT | CASRGGPGDTQYF
TRBJ2-7 | - | TRBV27 | - | TGTGCCAGCAGTGGCAGGGGGGACGAGCAGTACTTC | CASSGRGDEQYF
TRBJ2-5 | - | TRBV5-6 | TRBD2 | TGTGCCAGCAGCTTGGGACTAGCGGGAGGGCCGGGGGAGACCCAGTACTTC | CASSLGLAGGPGETQYF
TRBJ1-5 | few | TRBV19 | - | TGTGCCAGTAGTATACGTAGCACTAACAATCAGCCCCAGCATTTT | CASSIRSTNNQPQHF
TRBJ2-1 | - | TRBV12-5 | TRBD1 | TGTGCTAGTGTCCTGACAGGGTCAACCTACAATGAGCAGTTCTTC | CASVLTGSTYNEQFF
TRBJ2-7 | - | TRBV7-8 | - | TGTGCCAGCAGCTCCCCAAATTGGGGGAGGGGGGGCGACGAGCAGTACTTC | CASSSPNWGRGGDEQYF
TRBJ2-7 | - | TRBV10-3 | - | TGTGCCAGATATGCCGGGGGAGGCCTCTACGAGCAGTACTTC | CARYAGGGLYEQYF
TRBJ2-7 | once | TRBV25-1 | - | TGTGCCAGCAGTGAAAGCCGGGACGAGCAGTACTTC | CASSESRDEQYF
TRBJ1-1 | - | TRBV4-2 | TRBD1 | TGTGCCAGCAGCCAAGACAGGGGGCGAGGGCATGAAGCTTTCTTT | CASSQDRGRGHEAFF
TRBJ2-2 | - | TRBV13 | - | TGTGCCAGCAGCTACGACTTATACACCGGGGAGCTGTTTTTT | CASSYDLYTGELFF
TRBJ1-1 | - | TRBV27 | TRBD1 | TGTGCCAGCAGTCGGTGGTACGAAAAAATTGGACAGGGAGTGGTGAACACTGAAGCTTTCTTT | CASSRWYEKIGQGVVNTEAFF
TRBJ1-2 | - | TRBV5-6 | - | TGTGCCAGCACCACGCCCCCCGGGACTCGGGGGGGCTACACCTTC | CASTTPPGTRGGYTF
TRBJ2-3 | - | TRBV5-4 | - | TGTGCCAGCAGCTATAGGGGGGGTTTGACAGATACGCAGTATTTT | CASSYRGGLTDTQYF
TRBJ1-2 | once | TRBV19 | - | TGTGCCAGCCAAACCACAGGGAACTATGGCTACACCTTC | CASQTTGNYGYTF